These T cell receptor beta chains were read from a single sample in a study of cytomegalovirus exposure and HLA in healthy donors. TCRdb's table, derived via immunoSEQ multiplex PCR, lists solely in-frame clones and lacks some. The table includes about 160,000 clones, 65% to 85% detected once. The sequenced material came from PBMCs. The receptors here all came from a woman in her forties in good health and CMV-seropositive. Each CDR3 is given without its conserved first and last residue.

TRBV5-1 | 15 | ASSSTVGSGDYYEQY
TRBV7-8 | 16 | ASSSTGTGPYSNQPQH
TRBV4-3 | 13 | ASSLSGGWSTEAF
TRBV11-2 | 13 | ASSSLTGGFYEQY
TRBV6-1 | 12 | ASRTGANTDTQY
TRBV18 | 11 | ASAPDRGDGYT
TRBV5-4 | 11 | ASSFGQGGEQY
TRBV6-6 | 12 | ASSYGTGVYEQY
TRBV9 | 13 | ASSVGGRGRTEAF
TRBV30 | 14 | AWSVGGGNYNSPLH
TRBV27 | 11 | ASSLETGYGYT
TRBV7-8 | 11 | ASSLYENYGYT
TRBV7-2 | 13 | ASSSQRGGSLEQY
TRBV6-5 | 13 | ASSPGQGHTYEQY
TRBV10-3 | 12 | AISEFRQGETQY
TRBV5-6 | 14 | ASSYHVRDRLPRQY
TRBV5-6 | 13 | ASSLDTAYNSPLH
TRBV5-6 | 12 | ASSLIDSVYEQY
TRBV7-2 | 12 | ASSASGYTDTQY
TRBV15 | 14 | ATSRTTGGRYQAQH
TRBV5-6 | 12 | ASSRGQGVYEQY